Each of the 30 T cell receptor beta chains below was sequenced from the same sample in a study of tumor-infiltrating lymphocytes in primary liver carcinoma. Unsorted whole blood yielded blood RNA, and germline DNA was extracted as well. Priming with a constant-region primer yielded TCR beta cDNA from roughly 500 ng total RNA. Employing slightly modified ARM-PCR, three nested multiplex PCR rounds were run, and these gave rise to the TCR beta libraries. Researchers ran the first two PCR rounds for approximately 9 cycles each with TRBV1-TRBV30 forward primers and a C-beta reverse primer. MiXCR was run by TCRdb on the multiplex PCR reads, yielding one entry per CDR3 protein. Among 330,000 or so distinct CDR3 sequences listed, 65% were seen once. Sequences were obtained from peripheral blood. Receptors originate from a middle-aged man with primary liver carcinoma and hepatitis B virus infection.

As regards this clonotype: The junction does not match germline at one end; this may be a read error. V gene TRBV11-2 combines with J gene TRBJ2-6; D may be TRBD1 (6 bases). Germline assignment: CDR1 SGHAT and CDR2 FQNNGV. The CDR3 consists of 16 residues. The CDR3 DNA follows: TGTGCCTGCAGGGGAGTTACGAGCTCTGGGGCCAACGTGCTGACTTTC. Protein product: CACRGVTSSGANVLTF.

The chain carries TRBV2 and TRBJ2-1, with D perhaps matching TRBD1 (5 bases). The CDR3 covers 14 residues. Trimming pared 2 bases from V and 5 bases from J, leaving 10 bases between. CDR1 is SNHLY and CDR2 is FYNNEI in the germline V gene. CDR3 nucleotides: TGTGCCAGCAGTGAATGGACAACGAACAATGAGCAGTTCTTC. Its protein is CASSEWTTNNEQFF.

The chain recombines TRBV20-1 with TRBJ2-3; D is uncertain. Germline assignment: CDR1 DFQATT and CDR2 SNEGSKA (reference sequence). The V end lost 4 bases, the J end lost 3 bases, and 11 bases lay between the germline ends. The CDR3 runs 13 residues. The CDR3 loop reads CSATVSSTDTQYF. CDR3 DNA: TGCAGTGCTACCGTGAGCAGTACAGATACGCAGTATTTT.

This clonotype was detected many times. J is TRBJ2-7 and V is TRBV4-1, with a tentative D call TRBD2 (6 bases). Trimming took off 1 base at V and 0 bases at J, with 13 bases between the two ends. CDR1 MGHRA and CDR2 YSYEKL come from the germline V gene. CDR3 length: 16 residues. The CDR3 DNA reads TGCGCCAGCAGCCAAGTTCTCGGGCGGGACTCCTACGAGCAGTACTTC. Protein product: CASSQVLGRDSYEQYF.

Concerning this clonotype itself: A much larger clonotype is one base distant, so this may be a read error. The conserved closing phenylalanine or tryptophan is absent in this CDR3, likely reflecting a read error. The chain combines TRBV6-5 with TRBJ2-7; D might be TRBD2 (6 bases). Between the trimmed V and J ends, which lost 5 bases and 10 bases, there was a span of 12 bases. The germline gives CDR1 MNHEY, CDR2 SVGAGI. The CDR3 spans 11 residues. The CDR3 spells CASSGRDSQYY. CDR3 DNA sequence: TGTGCCAGCAGTGGCCGGGACTCTCAGTACTAC.

This chain links TRBV7-3 with TRBJ2-2; tentatively, D is TRBD1 (5 bases). Germline V gene sequence: CDR1 SGHTA, CDR2 FQGTGA. There are 13 residues in the CDR3. With 4 bases removed from V and 4 bases from J, the gap between germline ends came to 7 bases. The CDR3 loop is CASSSGSTGELFF. The CDR3 nucleotides read TGTGCCAGCAGCTCAGGGTCCACCGGGGAGCTGTTTTTT.

This rearrangement joins TRBV2 to TRBJ2-2; 9 positions agree with TRBD2. Germline assignment: CDR1 SNHLY and CDR2 FYNNEI. There are 16 residues in the CDR3. J gave up 6 bases and V 5 bases, and 10 bases lay outside the gene matches. CDR3 coding DNA: TGTGCCAGCAGTCCGAGGGCTAGCGGGATCGCCGGGGAGCTGTTTTTT. The encoded protein is CASSPRASGIAGELFF.

This clonotype was found many times. This chain joins TRBV6-5 and TRBJ1-5; D ambiguous. The germline gives CDR1 MNHEY, CDR2 SVGAGI. The V end lost 2 bases, the J end lost 0 bases, and 2 bases lay between the germline ends. The CDR3 has 13 amino acids. CDR3 DNA: TGTGCCAGCAGTTACGGTAGCAATCAGCCCCAGCATTTT. As protein: CASSYGSNQPQHF.

As to this clonotype: It may be a read error: a sequence one base away is much more abundant. The chain couples TRBV11-2 to TRBJ2-3, with D perhaps matching TRBD2 (5 bases). The length of the CDR3 is 16 residues. Germline CDR1 SGHAT, CDR2 FQNNGV. V shed 0 bases and J shed 5 bases, with 15 bases lying between them. The CDR3 loop reads CASSLELGSDLDTQYF. The DNA for the CDR3 is TGTGCCAGCAGCTTAGAGCTTGGTAGCGATCTAGATACGCAGTATTTT.

As concerns this clonotype: The junction does not match germline at one end; this may be a read error. This chain joins TRBV12-3 or TRBV12-4 and TRBJ2-3, with D hard to call. The CDR3 extends over 13 amino acids. The CDR3 here is CASSAAAPDTLYF. Here the CDR3 DNA reads TGTGCTAGCAGCGCCGCCGCACCAGATACGCTGTATTTT.

To note about this clonotype: This may be a read error, as it is one base from a much larger clone. This rearrangement joins TRBV6-1 to TRBJ2-1; 8 bases agree with TRBD1. Germline V lookup: CDR1 MNHNS, CDR2 SASEGT. This CDR3 comprises 14 residues. In DNA, the CDR3 is TGTGTCAGCAGTGCCGGGACAGGTTACAATGAGCAGTTCTTC. This gives the protein CVSSAGTGYNEQFF.

To note about this clonotype: A much more abundant neighbour one base away suggests this may be a read error. The CDR3 is CVSSQEMTSGSVDTQYF. For the CDR3, the DNA is TGCGTCAGCAGCCAAGAAATGACTAGCGGGAGTGTAGATACGCAGTATTTT. V and J are TRBV4-1 and TRBJ2-3; 12 bases agree with TRBD2. Germline lookup yields CDR1 MGHRA and CDR2 YSYEKL. The CDR3 covers 17 residues.

The chain recombines TRBV6-5 with TRBJ1-3; D call uncertain. Looked up from germline, CDR1 is MNHEY and CDR2 is SVGAGI. This CDR3 region has 15 residues. V was cut by 6 bases and J by 2 bases, with 14 bases left in between. The DNA of the CDR3 is TGTGCCAGCAGCTCGGAGGGCATCCCTGGAAACACCATATATTTT. Amino acid sequence: CASSSEGIPGNTIYF.

Concerning this clonotype: This CDR3 fails to terminate in the conserved phenylalanine or tryptophan, so it likely reflects a read error. V is TRBV28 and J is TRBJ2-3, with TRBD2 identical over 9 bases. The V gene end was trimmed by 4 bases and the J gene end by 0 bases; junction bases not matched to a gene: 2. The germline V gene has CDR1 MDHEN and CDR2 SYDVKM. The CDR3 is 15 amino acids. The CDR3 sequence is CASSSTSGSTDTQYL. CDR3 DNA sequence: TGTGCCAGCAGTTCCACTAGCGGGAGCACAGATACGCAGTATCTT.

This chain's CDR3 is CATRDSHTDTQYF. The CDR3 DNA reads TGTGCCACCCGGGACAGCCACACAGATACGCAGTATTTT. The V and J genes are TRBV28 and TRBJ2-3; 7 bases map to TRBD1. This CDR3 is 13 amino acids long. Losses at the gene ends were 10 bases for V and 2 bases for J; bases not matched to a gene: 6. Germline CDR1 is MDHEN and CDR2 is SYDVKM.

This clonotype occurred a few times. The CDR3 is CASSVQRGGPDEQFF. CDR3 bases: TGCGCCAGCAGTGTCCAGCGGGGGGGGCCGGATGAGCAGTTCTTC. The chain carries TRBV10-2 and TRBJ2-1, with TRBD2 matching over 10 bases. The germline V gene has CDR1 WSHSY and CDR2 SAAADI. This CDR3 contains 15 residues. V gave up 4 bases and J gave up 8 bases; unmatched junction bases: 8.

Remarks on this clonotype: Given the absence of the conserved phenylalanine or tryptophan at the CDR3 end, a read error is likely. This rearrangement joins TRBV7-8 to TRBJ2-1, with D possibly being TRBD1 (6 bases). This CDR3 is 18 amino acids long. CDR1 SGHVS and CDR2 FQNEAQ come from the germline V gene. CDR3 amino acids: CASGLGTLLKRNDNEQFL. The CDR3 coding sequence is TGTGCCAGCGGCTTAGGGACACTTCTGAAACGGAATGACAATGAGCAGTTCCTC.

Comment on this clonotype: Just one base apart from a much larger clone, this may be a read error. The V gene is TRBV6-1, the J gene TRBJ2-1; 7 positions match TRBD2. This CDR3 spans 14 amino acids. Germline values: CDR1 MNHNS, CDR2 SASEGT. The CDR3 nucleotides read TGTGTCAGCATTTGGGAGGGCCAGCCTATAGAGCAGTTCTTC. This gives the protein CVSIWEGQPIEQFF.

A word on this clonotype: Mismatch with germline at one junction end may stem from a read error. The gene calls are TRBV6-5 and TRBJ2-7; 7 bases line up with TRBD2. The CDR3 loop spans 16 amino acids. CDR1 is MNHEY and CDR2 is SVGAGI in the germline V gene. The CDR3 loop reads CASSYGLVGEGYEQYF. The CDR3 DNA reads as TGCGCCAGCAGTTACGGACTAGTGGGAGAGGGGTACGAGCAGTACTTC.

At least ten counts were recorded for this clonotype. This chain links TRBV6-5 with TRBJ2-6; the match to TRBD1 covers 10 bases. V lost 6 bases to trimming and J lost 4 bases; unmatched junction nucleotides: 12. Germline loops: CDR1 MNHEY, CDR2 SVGAGI. This CDR3 region has 18 residues. Here the CDR3 DNA reads TGTGCCAGCAGCCCTCGACAGGGGGCGCGTGCAGGGGCCAACGTCCTGACTTTC. Its protein product is CASSPRQGARAGANVLTF.

To note about this clonotype: With a much larger clone just one base away, this may be a read error. The chain carries TRBV6-6 and TRBJ2-2; D might be TRBD1 (5 bases). Germline V lookup: CDR1 MNHNY, CDR2 SVGAGI (reference sequence). Trimming left V 6 bases short and J 0 bases short, with 11 bases between. The CDR3 covers 15 residues. CDR3 in DNA: TGTGCCAGCAGCCCTACAGGCACGAACACCGGGGAGCTGTTTTTT. This translates into CASSPTGTNTGELFF.

This clonotype came up many times. The chain recombines TRBV6-1 with TRBJ2-3, with D hard to call. Trimming took off 6 bases at V and 1 base at J, with 5 bases between the two ends. This CDR3 has 12 amino acids. In germline, CDR1 is MNHNS, CDR2 SASEGT. As DNA, the CDR3 is TGTGCCAGCAGCTGGGGCACAGATACGCAGTATTTT. Amino acids: CASSWGTDTQYF.

In the case of this clonotype: The missing conserved phenylalanine or tryptophan at the end of this CDR3 makes a read error likely. This sequence joins TRBV12-3 or TRBV12-4 and TRBJ1-2, with 9 bases lining up with TRBD1. There are 16 residues in the CDR3. The CDR3 region is CVSSLDTGGAGGGYTL. Written as DNA, the CDR3 is TGTGTCAGCAGTTTAGACACAGGGGGCGCTGGAGGTGGCTACACCTTA.

A note on this clonotype: One junction end disagrees with the germline gene, perhaps due to a read error. This chain links TRBV12-3 or TRBV12-4 with TRBJ2-2; D remains unclear. The CDR3 runs 16 residues. The CDR3, as DNA: TGTGTCAGCAGTTTTTCACGTCGGTCGAACACCGGGGAGCTGTTTTTT. Translation: CVSSFSRRSNTGELFF.

This clonotype was seen only a few times. J is TRBJ2-7 and V is TRBV28; D remains unclear. The V end was cut by 3 bases, the J end by 9 bases, with 15 bases between. Germline CDR1 MDHEN, CDR2 SYDVKM. This CDR3 has 13 residues. CDR3 protein: CASSFLQPPGQYF. The CDR3 region has the DNA TGTGCCAGCAGTTTCCTTCAGCCCCCGGGGCAGTACTTC. The full variable domain, with the rest looked up from reference TRBV28 and TRBJ2-7, is DVKVTQSSRYLVKRTGEKVFLECVQDMDHENMFWYRQDPGLGLRLIYFSYDVKMKEKGDIPEGYSVSREKKERFSLILESASTNQTSMYLCASSFLQPPGQYFGPGTRLTVT.

Turning to this clonotype: A much more abundant neighbour one base away suggests this may be a read error. Likely a read error: the CDR3 ends without its conserved phenylalanine or tryptophan. The rearrangement joins TRBV29-1 to TRBJ1-2; D is undetermined. The CDR3 totals 12 residues. Germline loops: CDR1 SQVTM, CDR2 ANQGSEA. V shed 6 bases and J shed 2 bases, with 10 bases lying between them. The chain's CDR3 is CSVTGVNYGYTS. The DNA of the CDR3 is TGCAGCGTCACCGGGGTAAACTATGGCTACACCTCC.

This clonotype was seen ten or more times. This may stem from a read error, because a much larger clone lies one nucleotide away. CDR3 sequence reads: CASSLDRRNQPQHF. The DNA for the CDR3 is TGTGCCAGCAGTTTAGACAGGCGCAATCAGCCCCAGCATTTT. The rearrangement joins TRBV12-3 or TRBV12-4 to TRBJ1-5, with TRBD1 as a possible D gene (5 bases). Trimming cost V 1 base and J 2 bases, with 6 bases left between them. This CDR3 is built from 14 residues.

Note on this clonotype: This may come from a read error, since a much larger clone is one base off. The V and J genes are TRBV6-1 and TRBJ1-2; D may be TRBD1 (5 bases). The CDR3 has 13 amino acids. V shed 6 bases and J shed 4 bases, with 12 bases lying between them. The germline V gene encodes CDR1 MNHNS and CDR2 SASEGT. The CDR3 nucleotides read TGTGCCAGCAGCTCATGGGGACTCTATGGCTACACCTTC. It encodes CASSSWGLYGYTF.

In this sample, this clonotype turned up a few times. This chain connects TRBV13 to TRBJ2-7, with D perhaps TRBD1 (6 bases). Germline values: CDR1 PRHDT, CDR2 FYEKMQ (reference sequence). Trimming removed 3 bases at V and 0 bases at J, with 9 bases between. The CDR3 runs to 14 residues. CDR3: CASSFNRASYEQYF. DNA of the CDR3: TGTGCCAGCAGCTTCAACAGGGCCTCCTACGAGCAGTACTTC.

This clonotype was recorded at least ten times. The chain has TRBV6-1 and TRBJ2-2; 7 positions match TRBD1. This CDR3 contains 14 residues. With V trimmed by 8 bases and J by 7 bases, 10 bases remained unmatched. The germline CDR1 and CDR2 sequences are MNHNS and SASEGT. CDR3 protein: CASFGTAPYGELFF. The CDR3 DNA follows: TGTGCCAGCTTTGGGACAGCTCCTTACGGGGAGCTGTTTTTT.